The 28 T cell receptor beta chains below all came from one sample that was sequenced in a study of blood T cell repertoires in COVID-19. Sequenced by immunoSEQ multiplex PCR; TCRdb stores in-frame clones only, minus some. The table lists about 190,000 clones, 78% of them singletons. Sequencing was performed on PBMCs or T cells enriched from blood (not recorded which). These receptors were collected from a woman between 45 and 65 years old who had recovered from COVID-19.

The rearrangement joins TRBV24-1 to TRBJ1-1, with 7 positions matching TRBD1. Germline-derived CDR1 and CDR2 are KGHDR and SFDVKD. V lost 0 bases, J lost 0 bases, and 6 bases stayed unmatched. This CDR3 comprises 17 residues. The CDR3 DNA reads TGTGCCACCAGTGATTTGAAGAAGGGACAGCTGAACACTGAAGCTTTCTTT. It specifies CATSDLKKGQLNTEAFF.

The V call is TRBV5-4, the J call TRBJ1-1; 9 bases align to TRBD1. The J segment lost 4 bases and the V segment lost 5 bases, leaving 6 bases of the junction unmatched. This CDR3 is built from 14 residues. Germline V CDR1 and CDR2: SGHNT, YYREEE (reference sequence). The CDR3 coding sequence is TGTGCCAGCAGTTGGGACAGGGCGGGCACTGAAGCTTTCTTT. It translates to CASSWDRAGTEAFF.

This rearrangement joins TRBV18 to TRBJ1-1; D might be TRBD1 (6 bases). The CDR3 sequence is 17 residues long. CDR1 and CDR2 (germline): KGHSH, LQKENI. V dropped 3 bases and J dropped 5 bases, with 22 bases sitting between them. CDR3 nucleotide sequence: TGTGCCAGCTCACCGACGTTGGGGGCGGCGGTTGGGACTGAAGCTTTCTTT. Translation gives CASSPTLGAAVGTEAFF.

The chain recombines TRBV28 with TRBJ2-7; 7 nucleotides line up with TRBD2. V was pared by 1 base and J by 5 bases, with 8 bases of the junction left unmatched. The CDR3 length is 15 residues. Germline CDR1 and CDR2: MDHEN and SYDVKM. This chain's CDR3 is CASSLSSSGGDEQYF. DNA for the CDR3: TGTGCCAGCAGTTTATCTTCTAGCGGAGGGGACGAGCAGTACTTC.

The rearrangement uses TRBV6-2 or TRBV6-3 and TRBJ1-2; 9 nucleotides agree with TRBD1. This CDR3 contains 14 residues. Germline CDR1 MNHEY, CDR2 SVGEGT. With 5 bases clipped from V and 10 bases from J, the junction kept 11 bases outside the gene matches. DNA for the CDR3: TGTGCCAGCAGTCCCGGGACAGGGTCTCAAGACTACACCTTC. The encoded protein is CASSPGTGSQDYTF.

The chain couples TRBV6-1 to TRBJ1-5; possible D gene TRBD1, 5 bases. The germline CDR1 and CDR2 sequences are MNHNS and SASEGT. The length of the CDR3 is 16 residues. V was pared by 4 bases and J by 0 bases, with 13 bases between. This CDR3 reads CASSARQTRSNQPQHF. As DNA, the CDR3 is TGTGCCAGCAGTGCTCGACAGACCCGTAGCAATCAGCCCCAGCATTTT.

This clone showed up just a few times. The chain uses TRBV2 and TRBJ2-7; TRBD1 is a possible D gene (5 bases). Trimming took off 6 bases at V and 3 bases at J, with 9 bases between the two ends. CDR3 length: 12 residues. The germline V gene has CDR1 SNHLY and CDR2 FYNNEI. CDR3 DNA sequence: TGTGCCAGCAGGGTTGACAGCTACGAGCAGTACTTC. Residues: CASRVDSYEQYF.

J is TRBJ1-6 and V is TRBV6-5; D possibly corresponds to TRBD1 (5 bases). CDR3 length: 14 amino acids. Per the germline V gene, CDR1 is MNHEY and CDR2 is SVGAGI. V was trimmed by 4 bases and J by 8 bases, leaving 12 bases between them. The CDR3 sequence is CASSFQGWDSPLHF. DNA for the CDR3: TGTGCCAGCAGTTTTCAGGGATGGGATTCACCCCTCCACTTT.

The sample holds many counts of this clone. The chain uses TRBV28 and TRBJ2-7, with 9 bases aligning to TRBD1. V gave up 5 bases and J gave up 6 bases; unmatched junction bases: 8. CDR3 length: 14 residues. Germline V gene sequence: CDR1 MDHEN, CDR2 SYDVKM. Written as DNA, the CDR3 is TGTGCCAGCAGTCCCCCGGGACAGGGCGGCGAGCAGTACTTC. As protein: CASSPPGQGGEQYF.

The J gene is TRBJ1-2, the V gene TRBV6-5; 8 bases align to TRBD1. Germline CDR1 MNHEY, CDR2 SVGAGI. The trim removed 6 bases at V and 4 bases at J, leaving 4 bases unmatched. The CDR3 covers 13 residues. The CDR3 here is CASSLDRGYGYTF. The CDR3, as DNA: TGTGCCAGCAGCCTAGACAGGGGCTATGGCTACACCTTC.

This chain joins TRBV10-3 and TRBJ2-7; a weak D match, TRBD1 (6 bases). Germline lookup yields CDR1 ENHRY and CDR2 SYGVKD. The CDR3 consists of 13 residues. V dropped 4 bases and J dropped 3 bases, with 10 bases sitting between them. The DNA of the CDR3 is TGTGCCATCAGTGCGGACAGATTCTACGAGCAGTACTTC. Its protein is CAISADRFYEQYF.

V usage is TRBV7-2 and J usage is TRBJ1-5; D gene uncertain. CDR1 and CDR2 from the germline V gene are SGHTA and FQGNSA. The CDR3 is made up of 13 amino acids. The V gene lost 3 bases and the J gene lost 6 bases, with 9 bases spanning the gap. CDR3 coding DNA: TGTGCCAGCAGCTTGGCTAGCGGTCAGCCCCAGCATTTT. Translated: CASSLASGQPQHF.

Points on this clone: Distinct nucleotide sequences in the sample also encode this CDR3. The CDR3 is CSASGQVYGYTF. The CDR3, as DNA: TGCAGTGCTAGTGGACAGGTCTATGGCTACACCTTC. The chain has TRBV20-1 and TRBJ1-2; 7 bases line up with TRBD1. The CDR3 totals 12 residues. Germline V gives CDR1 DFQATT, CDR2 SNEGSKA (reference sequence). Germline trimming cut 3 bases from V and 4 bases from J; bases unmatched to any gene: 2.

This clone occurred a few times. This chain links TRBV28 with TRBJ2-2; D is possibly TRBD1 (5 bases). Trimming shortened V by 9 bases and J by 4 bases, and 15 bases separated the two germline ends. This CDR3 contains 14 residues. Per germline, CDR1 MDHEN and CDR2 SYDVKM. CDR3 loop: CASRTSQGTGELFF. The CDR3 nucleotides are TGTGCCAGTCGCACGAGTCAGGGCACCGGGGAGCTGTTTTTT.

The chain is built from TRBV18 and TRBJ2-2; D gene uncertain. This CDR3 has 14 amino acids. Trimming left V 2 bases short and J 3 bases short, with 7 bases between. Germline CDR1 KGHSH, CDR2 LQKENI. The CDR3 here is CASSPTTDTGELFF. DNA for the CDR3: TGTGCCAGCTCACCAACAACAGACACCGGGGAGCTGTTTTTT.

The rearrangement joins TRBV6-5 to TRBJ1-6; TRBD1 matches at 9 bases. The CDR3 is made up of 15 amino acids. Germline CDR1 and CDR2: MNHEY and SVGAGI. V lost 6 bases, J lost 10 bases, and 10 bases stayed unmatched. CDR3 nucleotides: TGTGCCAGCAGCTTGGGACAGGGATATCGGTCACCCCTCCACTTT. It is translated as CASSLGQGYRSPLHF.

The genes are TRBV9 and TRBJ2-3; 7 positions match TRBD2. The CDR3 length is 15 residues. Trimming removed 0 bases from V and 2 bases from J; junction bases left unmatched: 3. Looked up from germline, CDR1 is SGDLS and CDR2 is YYNGEE. The CDR3 reads CASSVAGGSTDTQYF. CDR3 sequence (DNA): TGTGCCAGCAGCGTAGCGGGAGGCTCCACAGATACGCAGTATTTT.

V and J are TRBV9 and TRBJ2-1; 7 bases agree with TRBD1. CDR1 and CDR2 (germline): SGDLS, YYNGEE. V was clipped by 3 bases and J by 0 bases; unmatched bases: 3. This CDR3 is 15 amino acids long. The CDR3 DNA sequence: TGTGCCAGCAGCGGCTCAGGGGGCTCCTACAATGAGCAGTTCTTC. Its translation: CASSGSGGSYNEQFF.

The chain is built from TRBV2 and TRBJ2-7; D is unclear. V lost 5 bases and J lost 4, with 6 bases in between. Germline V gene lookup returns CDR1 SNHLY and CDR2 FYNNEI. CDR3 size: 11 residues. For the CDR3, the DNA is TGTGCCAGCAGTACATGGTACGAGCAGTACTTC. Its protein is CASSTWYEQYF.

This chain joins TRBV28 and TRBJ1-4; D unclear. Trimming cost V 5 bases and J 2 bases, with 15 bases left between them. Looked up from germline, CDR1 is MDHEN and CDR2 is SYDVKM. The CDR3 spans 16 residues. CDR3 sequence reads: CASSRPPGRTNEKLFF. The CDR3 DNA reads TGTGCCAGCAGTCGCCCACCGGGGAGGACTAATGAAAAACTGTTTTTT.

This clone was counted between two and nine times. The chain joins TRBV24-1 to TRBJ2-6, with TRBD2 as a possible D gene (5 bases). V lost 9 bases and J lost 3, with 8 bases in between. Germline loops: CDR1 KGHDR, CDR2 SFDVKD. The CDR3 has 13 amino acids. CDR3 sequence reads: CATGLGGANVLTF. DNA of the CDR3: TGTGCCACCGGACTCGGTGGGGCCAACGTCCTGACTTTC.

This chain connects TRBV11-3 to TRBJ2-5; 13 positions agree with TRBD2. The V gene's germline CDR1 is SGHNT and CDR2 YENEEA. This CDR3 has 15 amino acids. V trimming: 5 bases; J trimming: 5 bases; junction bases outside the gene matches: 5. The CDR3 nucleotides read TGTGCCAGCAGCCTAGGACTAGCGGGAGTTGAGACCCAGTACTTC. Amino acid sequence: CASSLGLAGVETQYF.

The rearrangement uses TRBV15 and TRBJ2-7, with D possibly matching TRBD2 (5 bases). The length of the CDR3 is 15 residues. Germline V gene sequence: CDR1 LNHNV, CDR2 YYDKDF (reference sequence). V dropped 2 bases and J dropped 2 bases, with 13 bases sitting between them. CDR3 in amino acids: CATSRSWGDPYEQYF. The CDR3, as DNA: TGTGCCACCAGCAGATCATGGGGAGACCCCTACGAGCAGTACTTC.

The chain recombines TRBV4-3 with TRBJ1-2; 8 bases are shared with TRBD1. After removal of 4 bases from V and 4 bases from J, the junction contained 8 bases not matched to a gene. The CDR3 covers 15 residues. From germline, CDR1 is LGHNA and CDR2 YSLEER. CDR3 sequence reads: CASSPTAGQGYGYTF. The CDR3 DNA reads TGCGCCAGCAGCCCCACGGCCGGACAGGGCTATGGCTACACCTTC.

V and J are TRBV9 and TRBJ2-3; 8 bases fit TRBD1. This CDR3 has 15 amino acids. After removal of 0 bases from V and 3 bases from J, the junction contained 3 bases not matched to a gene. Germline CDR1 reads SGDLS; CDR2 reads YYNGEE. This chain's CDR3 is CASSVAGGYTDTQYF. Here the CDR3 DNA reads TGTGCCAGCAGCGTAGCAGGGGGCTATACAGATACGCAGTATTTT.

This clone was recorded a few times. V gene TRBV5-1 combines with J gene TRBJ2-1, with TRBD2 matching 8 bases. Germline CDR1 SGHRS, CDR2 YFSETQ. The CDR3 consists of 15 residues. Unmatched junction bases numbered 6, after V lost 0 bases and J lost 7 bases. The CDR3 region is CASSLARSGRNEQFF. The DNA for the CDR3 is TGCGCCAGCAGCTTGGCCAGGAGCGGGAGAAATGAGCAGTTCTTC.

The chain has TRBV2 and TRBJ2-3; 7 nucleotides match TRBD1. The J segment lost 3 bases and the V segment lost 5 bases, leaving 5 bases of the junction unmatched. The CDR3 runs 14 residues. Germline V gene sequence: CDR1 SNHLY, CDR2 FYNNEI. The CDR3 loop is CASSSAGGTDTQYF. Here the CDR3 DNA reads TGTGCCAGCAGTTCCGCAGGGGGTACAGATACGCAGTATTTT.

Points on this clone: A junction boundary mismatches the germline segment, possibly from a read error. V gene TRBV24-1 combines with J gene TRBJ1-5, with a tentative D call TRBD1 (6 bases). CDR1 and CDR2 from the germline V gene are KGHDR and SFDVKD. CDR3 length equals 13 residues. CDR3 in amino acids: CATSAQGNQPQHF. The CDR3 nucleotides are TGTGCCACAAGTGCCCAGGGGAATCAGCCCCAGCATTTT.